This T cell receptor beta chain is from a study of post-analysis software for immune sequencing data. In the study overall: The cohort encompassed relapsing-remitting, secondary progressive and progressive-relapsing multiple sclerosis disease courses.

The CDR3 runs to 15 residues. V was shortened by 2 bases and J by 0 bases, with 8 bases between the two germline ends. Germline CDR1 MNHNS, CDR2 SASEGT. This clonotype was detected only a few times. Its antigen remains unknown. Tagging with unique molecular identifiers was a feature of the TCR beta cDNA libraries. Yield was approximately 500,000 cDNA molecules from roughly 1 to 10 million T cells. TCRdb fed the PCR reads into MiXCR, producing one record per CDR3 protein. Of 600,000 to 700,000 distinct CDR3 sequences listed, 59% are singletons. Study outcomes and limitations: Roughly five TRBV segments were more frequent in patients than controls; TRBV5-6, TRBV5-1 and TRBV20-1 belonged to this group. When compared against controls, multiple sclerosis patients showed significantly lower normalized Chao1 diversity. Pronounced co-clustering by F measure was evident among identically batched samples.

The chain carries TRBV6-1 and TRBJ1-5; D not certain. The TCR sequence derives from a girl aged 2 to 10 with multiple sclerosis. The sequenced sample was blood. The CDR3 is CASSEWSNSNQPQHF. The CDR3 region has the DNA TGTGCCAGCAGTGAATGGTCCAATAGCAATCAGCCCCAGCATTTT.